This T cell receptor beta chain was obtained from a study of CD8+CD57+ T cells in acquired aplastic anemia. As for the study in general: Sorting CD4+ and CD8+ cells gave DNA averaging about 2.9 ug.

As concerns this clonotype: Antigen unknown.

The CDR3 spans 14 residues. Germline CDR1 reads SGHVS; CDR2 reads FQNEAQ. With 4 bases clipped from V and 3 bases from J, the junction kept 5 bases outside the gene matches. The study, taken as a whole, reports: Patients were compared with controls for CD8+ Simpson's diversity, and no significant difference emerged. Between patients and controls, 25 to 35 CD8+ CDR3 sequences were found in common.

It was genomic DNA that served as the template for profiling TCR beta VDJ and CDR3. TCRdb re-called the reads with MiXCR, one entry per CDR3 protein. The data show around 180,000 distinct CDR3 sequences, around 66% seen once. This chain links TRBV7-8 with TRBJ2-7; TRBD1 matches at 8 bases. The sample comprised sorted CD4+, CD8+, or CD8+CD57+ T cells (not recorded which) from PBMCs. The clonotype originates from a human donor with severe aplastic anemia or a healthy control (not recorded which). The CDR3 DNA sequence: TGTGCCAGCAGCTCCCCCGGGACAGGCTACGAGCAGTACTTC. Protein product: CASSSPGTGYEQYF.